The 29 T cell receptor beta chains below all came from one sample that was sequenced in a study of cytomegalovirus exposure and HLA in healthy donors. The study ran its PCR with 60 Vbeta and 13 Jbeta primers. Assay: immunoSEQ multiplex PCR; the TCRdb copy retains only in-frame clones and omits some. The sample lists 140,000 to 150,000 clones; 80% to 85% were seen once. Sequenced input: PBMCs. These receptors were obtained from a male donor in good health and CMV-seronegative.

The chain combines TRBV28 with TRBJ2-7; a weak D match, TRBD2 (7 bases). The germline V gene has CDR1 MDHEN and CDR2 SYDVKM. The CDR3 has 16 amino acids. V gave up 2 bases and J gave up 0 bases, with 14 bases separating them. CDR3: CASSLGGGGDSYEQYF. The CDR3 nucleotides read TGTGCCAGCAGTTTAGGGGGGGGCGGGGACTCCTACGAGCAGTACTTC.

The CDR3 DNA reads TGTGCCAGCAGTTTAGCGGGTAACGAGCAGTACTTC. This sequence encodes CASSLAGNEQYF. The J gene is TRBJ2-7, the V gene TRBV28; D is perhaps TRBD2 (5 bases). Trimming removed 2 bases from V and 5 bases from J, with 7 bases in between. The CDR3 extends over 12 amino acids. CDR1 and CDR2 from the germline V gene are MDHEN and SYDVKM. The full variable domain, with the rest looked up from reference TRBV28 and TRBJ2-7, is DVKVTQSSRYLVKRTGEKVFLECVQDMDHENMFWYRQDPGLGLRLIYFSYDVKMKEKGDIPEGYSVSREKKERFSLILESASTNQTSMYLCASSLAGNEQYFGPGTRLTVT.

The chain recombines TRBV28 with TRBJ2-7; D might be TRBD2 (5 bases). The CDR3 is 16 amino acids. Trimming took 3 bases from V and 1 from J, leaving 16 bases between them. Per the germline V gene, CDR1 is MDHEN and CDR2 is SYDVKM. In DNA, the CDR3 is TGTGCCAGCAGTTTCCCGGACGGGAACCTATCCTACGAGCAGTACTTC. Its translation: CASSFPDGNLSYEQYF.

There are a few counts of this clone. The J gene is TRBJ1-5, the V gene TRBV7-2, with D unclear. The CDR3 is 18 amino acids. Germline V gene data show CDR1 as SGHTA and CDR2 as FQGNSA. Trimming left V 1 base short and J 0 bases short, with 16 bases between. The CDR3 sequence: CASSLVADGLNSNQPQHF. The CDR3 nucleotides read TGTGCCAGCAGCTTAGTAGCCGACGGACTAAATAGCAATCAGCCCCAGCATTTT.

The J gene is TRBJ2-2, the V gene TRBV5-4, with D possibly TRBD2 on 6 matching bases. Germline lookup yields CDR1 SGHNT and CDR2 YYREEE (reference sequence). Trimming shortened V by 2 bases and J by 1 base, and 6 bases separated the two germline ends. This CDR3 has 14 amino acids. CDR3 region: CASSFGGNTGELFF. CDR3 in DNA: TGTGCCAGCAGCTTCGGGGGGAACACCGGGGAGCTGTTTTTT.

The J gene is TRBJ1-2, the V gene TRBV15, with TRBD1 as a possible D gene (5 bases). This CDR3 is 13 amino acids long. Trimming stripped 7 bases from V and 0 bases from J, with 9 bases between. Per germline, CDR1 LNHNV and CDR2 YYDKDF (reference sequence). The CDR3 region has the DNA TGTGCCACCACAGGGAGGGCTAACTATGGCTACACCTTC. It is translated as CATTGRANYGYTF.

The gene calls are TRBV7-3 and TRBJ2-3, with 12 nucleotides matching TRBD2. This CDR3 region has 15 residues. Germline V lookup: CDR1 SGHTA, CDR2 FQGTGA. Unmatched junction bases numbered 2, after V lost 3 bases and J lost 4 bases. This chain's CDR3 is CASSFTSGGSDTQYF. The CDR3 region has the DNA TGTGCCAGCAGCTTTACTAGCGGGGGGTCAGATACGCAGTATTTT. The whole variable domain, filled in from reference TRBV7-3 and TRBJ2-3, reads GAGVSQTPSNKVTEKGKYVELRCDPISGHTALYWYRQSLGQGPEFLIYFQGTGAADDSGLPNDRFFAVRPEGSVSTLKIQRTERGDSAVYLCASSFTSGGSDTQYFGPGTRLTVL.

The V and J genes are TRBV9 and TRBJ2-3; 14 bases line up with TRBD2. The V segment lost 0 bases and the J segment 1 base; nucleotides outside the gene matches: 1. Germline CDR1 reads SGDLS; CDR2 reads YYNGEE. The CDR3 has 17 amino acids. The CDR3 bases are TGTGCCAGCAGCGTAGGACTAGCGGGAGGGGGCACAGATACGCAGTATTTT. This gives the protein CASSVGLAGGGTDTQYF.

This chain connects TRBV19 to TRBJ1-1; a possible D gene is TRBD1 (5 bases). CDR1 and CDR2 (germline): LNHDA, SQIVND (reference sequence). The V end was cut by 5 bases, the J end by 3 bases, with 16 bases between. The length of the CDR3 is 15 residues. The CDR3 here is CASSSQGGLYTEAFF. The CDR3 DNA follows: TGTGCCAGTAGTTCCCAGGGAGGATTGTACACTGAAGCTTTCTTT.

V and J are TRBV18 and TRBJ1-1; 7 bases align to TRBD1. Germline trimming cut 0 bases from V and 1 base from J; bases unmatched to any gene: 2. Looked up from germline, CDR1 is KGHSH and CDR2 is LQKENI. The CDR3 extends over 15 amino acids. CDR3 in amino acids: CASSPPTGSNTEAFF. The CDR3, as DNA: TGTGCCAGCTCACCACCGACAGGGTCGAACACTGAAGCTTTCTTT. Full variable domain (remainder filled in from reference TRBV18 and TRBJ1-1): NAGVMQNPRHLVRRRGQEARLRCSPMKGHSHVYWYRQLPEEGLKFMVYLQKENIIDESGMPKERFSAEFPKEGPSILRIQQVVRGDSAAYFCASSPPTGSNTEAFFGQGTRLTVV.

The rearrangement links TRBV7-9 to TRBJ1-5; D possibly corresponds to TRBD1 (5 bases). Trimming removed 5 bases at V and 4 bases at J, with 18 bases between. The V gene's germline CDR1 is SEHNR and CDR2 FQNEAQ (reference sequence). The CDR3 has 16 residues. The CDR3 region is CASSPDPIGANQPQHF. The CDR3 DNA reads TGTGCCAGCAGCCCCGACCCTATTGGGGCAAATCAGCCCCAGCATTTT. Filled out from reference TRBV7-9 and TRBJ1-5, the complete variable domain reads DTGVSQNPRHKITKRGQNVTFRCDPISEHNRLYWYRQTLGQGPEFLTYFQNEAQLEKSRLLSDRFSAERPKGSFSTLEIQRTEQGDSAMYLCASSPDPIGANQPQHFGDGTRLSIL.

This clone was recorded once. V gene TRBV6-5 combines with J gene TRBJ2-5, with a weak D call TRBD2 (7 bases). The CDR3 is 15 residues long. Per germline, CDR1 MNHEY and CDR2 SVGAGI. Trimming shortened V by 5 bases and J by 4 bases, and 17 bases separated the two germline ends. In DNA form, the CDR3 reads TGTGCCAGCAGTCGTGCCGGGGGGCAAGGAGAGACCCAGTACTTC. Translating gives CASSRAGGQGETQYF.

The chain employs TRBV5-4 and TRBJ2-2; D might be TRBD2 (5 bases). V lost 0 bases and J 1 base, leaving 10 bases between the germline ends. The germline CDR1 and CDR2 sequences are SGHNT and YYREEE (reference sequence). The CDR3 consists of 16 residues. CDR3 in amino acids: CASSLAGEMNTGELFF. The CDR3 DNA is TGTGCCAGCAGCTTGGCCGGGGAAATGAACACCGGGGAGCTGTTTTTT. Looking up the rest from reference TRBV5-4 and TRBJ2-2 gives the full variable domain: ETGVTQSPTHLIKTRGQQVTLRCSSQSGHNTVSWYQQALGQGPQFIFQYYREEENGRGNFPPRFSGLQFPNYSSELNVNALELDDSALYLCASSLAGEMNTGELFFGEGSRLTVL.

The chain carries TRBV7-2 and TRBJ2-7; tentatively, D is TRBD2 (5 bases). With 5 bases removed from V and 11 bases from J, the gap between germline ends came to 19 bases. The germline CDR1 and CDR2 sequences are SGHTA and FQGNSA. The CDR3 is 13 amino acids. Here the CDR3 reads CASSRDYGPPEYF. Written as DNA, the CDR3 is TGTGCCAGCAGCAGAGACTACGGGCCCCCTGAGTACTTC.

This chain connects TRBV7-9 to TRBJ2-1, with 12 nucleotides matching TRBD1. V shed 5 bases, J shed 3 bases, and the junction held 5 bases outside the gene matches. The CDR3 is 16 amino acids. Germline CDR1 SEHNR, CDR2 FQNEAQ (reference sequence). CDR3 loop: CASSVGQGAGYNEQFF. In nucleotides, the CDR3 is TGTGCCAGCAGCGTGGGACAGGGGGCGGGCTACAATGAGCAGTTCTTC.

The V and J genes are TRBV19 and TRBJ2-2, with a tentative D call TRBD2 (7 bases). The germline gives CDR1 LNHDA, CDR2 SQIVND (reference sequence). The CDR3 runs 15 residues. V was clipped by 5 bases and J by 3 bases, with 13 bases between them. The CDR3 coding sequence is TGTGCCAGTAGTCGGGGGGCGTGGGACACCGGGGAGCTGTTTTTT. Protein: CASSRGAWDTGELFF.

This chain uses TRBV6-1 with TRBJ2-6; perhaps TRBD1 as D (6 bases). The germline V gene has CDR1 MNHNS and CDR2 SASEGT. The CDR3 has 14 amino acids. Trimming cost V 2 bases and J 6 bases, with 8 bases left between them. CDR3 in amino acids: CASSEYREANVLTF. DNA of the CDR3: TGTGCCAGCAGTGAATACAGGGAGGCCAACGTCCTGACTTTC.

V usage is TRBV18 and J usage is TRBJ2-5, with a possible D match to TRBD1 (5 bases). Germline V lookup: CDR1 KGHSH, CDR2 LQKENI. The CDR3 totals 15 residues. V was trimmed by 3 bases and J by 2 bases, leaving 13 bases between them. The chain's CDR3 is CASSPSGRLQETQYF. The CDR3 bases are TGTGCCAGCTCACCGTCAGGGCGTTTACAAGAGACCCAGTACTTC.

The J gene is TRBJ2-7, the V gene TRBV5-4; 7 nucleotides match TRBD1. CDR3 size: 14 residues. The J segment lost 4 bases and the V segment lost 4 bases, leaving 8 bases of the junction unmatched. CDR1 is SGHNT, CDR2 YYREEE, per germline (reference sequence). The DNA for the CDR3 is TGTGCCAGCAGCCAACCGGGACAGACTTACGAGCAGTACTTC. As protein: CASSQPGQTYEQYF.

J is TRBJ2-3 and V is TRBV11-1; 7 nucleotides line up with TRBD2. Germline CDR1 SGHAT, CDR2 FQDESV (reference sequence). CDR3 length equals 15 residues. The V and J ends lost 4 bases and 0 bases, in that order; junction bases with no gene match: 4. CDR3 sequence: CASSSMGGSTDTQYF. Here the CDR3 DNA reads TGTGCCAGCAGCTCCATGGGGGGGAGCACAGATACGCAGTATTTT.

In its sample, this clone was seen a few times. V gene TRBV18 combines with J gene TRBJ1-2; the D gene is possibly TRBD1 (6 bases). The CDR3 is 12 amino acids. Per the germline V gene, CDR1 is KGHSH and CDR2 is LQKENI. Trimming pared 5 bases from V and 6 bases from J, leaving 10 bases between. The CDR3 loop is CASSRPGDGYTF. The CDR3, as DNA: TGTGCCAGCTCAAGGCCAGGGGATGGCTACACCTTC.

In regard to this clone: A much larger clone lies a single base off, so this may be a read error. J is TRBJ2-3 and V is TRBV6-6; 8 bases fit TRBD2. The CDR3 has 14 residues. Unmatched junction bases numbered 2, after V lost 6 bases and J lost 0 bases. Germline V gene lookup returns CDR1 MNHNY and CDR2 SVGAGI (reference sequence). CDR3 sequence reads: CASRASGSTDTQYF. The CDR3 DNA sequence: TGTGCCAGCAGGGCTAGCGGGAGCACAGATACGCAGTATTTT.

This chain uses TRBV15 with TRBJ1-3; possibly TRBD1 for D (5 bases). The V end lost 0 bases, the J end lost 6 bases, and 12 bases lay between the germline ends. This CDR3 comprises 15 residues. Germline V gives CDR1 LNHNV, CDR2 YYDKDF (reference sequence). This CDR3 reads CATSRDHPGLNTIYF. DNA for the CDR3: TGTGCCACCAGCAGAGATCATCCAGGGCTAAACACCATATATTTT. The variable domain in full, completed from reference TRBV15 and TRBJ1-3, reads DAMVIQNPRYQVTQFGKPVTLSCSQTLNHNVMYWYQQKSSQAPKLLFHYYDKDFNNEADTPDNFQSRRPNTSFCFLDIRSPGLGDTAMYLCATSRDHPGLNTIYFGEGSWLTVV.

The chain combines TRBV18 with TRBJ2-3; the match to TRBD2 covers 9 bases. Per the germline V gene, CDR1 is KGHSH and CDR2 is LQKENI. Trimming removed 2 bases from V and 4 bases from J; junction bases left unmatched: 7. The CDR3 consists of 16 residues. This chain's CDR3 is CASSPFQAGGADTQYF. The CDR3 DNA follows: TGTGCCAGCTCACCATTTCAAGCGGGAGGTGCAGATACGCAGTATTTT.

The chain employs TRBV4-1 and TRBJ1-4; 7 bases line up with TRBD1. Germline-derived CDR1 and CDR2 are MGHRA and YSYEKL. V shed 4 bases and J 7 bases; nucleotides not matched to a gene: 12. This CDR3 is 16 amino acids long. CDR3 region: CASSRQGILVSEKLFF. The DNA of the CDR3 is TGCGCCAGCAGCCGACAGGGAATATTGGTTAGTGAAAAACTGTTTTTT.

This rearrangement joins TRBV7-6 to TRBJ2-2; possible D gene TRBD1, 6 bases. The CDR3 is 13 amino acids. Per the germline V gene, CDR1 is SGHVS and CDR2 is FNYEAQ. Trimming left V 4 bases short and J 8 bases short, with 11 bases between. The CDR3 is CASSYRAEGELFF. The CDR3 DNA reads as TGTGCCAGCAGCTACAGGGCAGAGGGGGAGCTGTTTTTT. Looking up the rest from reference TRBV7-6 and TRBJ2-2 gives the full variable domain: GAGVSQSPRYKVTKRGQDVALRCDPISGHVSLYWYRQALGQGPEFLTYFNYEAQQDKSGLPNDRFSAERPEGSISTLTIQRTEQRDSAMYRCASSYRAEGELFFGEGSRLTVL.

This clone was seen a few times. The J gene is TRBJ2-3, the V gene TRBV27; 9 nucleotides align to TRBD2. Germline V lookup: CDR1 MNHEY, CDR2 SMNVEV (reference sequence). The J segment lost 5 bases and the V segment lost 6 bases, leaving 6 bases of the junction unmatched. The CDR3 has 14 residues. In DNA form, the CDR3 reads TGTGCCAGCAGGCCCGGACTAGCGTTAGATACGCAGTATTTT. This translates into CASRPGLALDTQYF.

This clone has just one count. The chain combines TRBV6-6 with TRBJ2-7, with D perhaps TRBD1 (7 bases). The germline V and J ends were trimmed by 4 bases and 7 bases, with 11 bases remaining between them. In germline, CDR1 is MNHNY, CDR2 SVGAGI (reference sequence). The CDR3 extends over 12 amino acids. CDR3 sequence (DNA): TGTGCCAGCAGTTCAGGGGGGAGTGAGCAGTACTTC. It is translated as CASSSGGSEQYF.

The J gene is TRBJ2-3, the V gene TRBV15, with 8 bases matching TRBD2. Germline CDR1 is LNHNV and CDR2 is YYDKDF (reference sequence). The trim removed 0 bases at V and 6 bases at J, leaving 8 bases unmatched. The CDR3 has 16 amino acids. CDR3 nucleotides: TGTGCCACCAGCAGAGATCGGGCGGGAGGTTCGGATACGCAGTATTTT. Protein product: CATSRDRAGGSDTQYF. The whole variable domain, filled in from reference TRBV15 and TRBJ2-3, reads DAMVIQNPRYQVTQFGKPVTLSCSQTLNHNVMYWYQQKSSQAPKLLFHYYDKDFNNEADTPDNFQSRRPNTSFCFLDIRSPGLGDTAMYLCATSRDRAGGSDTQYFGPGTRLTVL.